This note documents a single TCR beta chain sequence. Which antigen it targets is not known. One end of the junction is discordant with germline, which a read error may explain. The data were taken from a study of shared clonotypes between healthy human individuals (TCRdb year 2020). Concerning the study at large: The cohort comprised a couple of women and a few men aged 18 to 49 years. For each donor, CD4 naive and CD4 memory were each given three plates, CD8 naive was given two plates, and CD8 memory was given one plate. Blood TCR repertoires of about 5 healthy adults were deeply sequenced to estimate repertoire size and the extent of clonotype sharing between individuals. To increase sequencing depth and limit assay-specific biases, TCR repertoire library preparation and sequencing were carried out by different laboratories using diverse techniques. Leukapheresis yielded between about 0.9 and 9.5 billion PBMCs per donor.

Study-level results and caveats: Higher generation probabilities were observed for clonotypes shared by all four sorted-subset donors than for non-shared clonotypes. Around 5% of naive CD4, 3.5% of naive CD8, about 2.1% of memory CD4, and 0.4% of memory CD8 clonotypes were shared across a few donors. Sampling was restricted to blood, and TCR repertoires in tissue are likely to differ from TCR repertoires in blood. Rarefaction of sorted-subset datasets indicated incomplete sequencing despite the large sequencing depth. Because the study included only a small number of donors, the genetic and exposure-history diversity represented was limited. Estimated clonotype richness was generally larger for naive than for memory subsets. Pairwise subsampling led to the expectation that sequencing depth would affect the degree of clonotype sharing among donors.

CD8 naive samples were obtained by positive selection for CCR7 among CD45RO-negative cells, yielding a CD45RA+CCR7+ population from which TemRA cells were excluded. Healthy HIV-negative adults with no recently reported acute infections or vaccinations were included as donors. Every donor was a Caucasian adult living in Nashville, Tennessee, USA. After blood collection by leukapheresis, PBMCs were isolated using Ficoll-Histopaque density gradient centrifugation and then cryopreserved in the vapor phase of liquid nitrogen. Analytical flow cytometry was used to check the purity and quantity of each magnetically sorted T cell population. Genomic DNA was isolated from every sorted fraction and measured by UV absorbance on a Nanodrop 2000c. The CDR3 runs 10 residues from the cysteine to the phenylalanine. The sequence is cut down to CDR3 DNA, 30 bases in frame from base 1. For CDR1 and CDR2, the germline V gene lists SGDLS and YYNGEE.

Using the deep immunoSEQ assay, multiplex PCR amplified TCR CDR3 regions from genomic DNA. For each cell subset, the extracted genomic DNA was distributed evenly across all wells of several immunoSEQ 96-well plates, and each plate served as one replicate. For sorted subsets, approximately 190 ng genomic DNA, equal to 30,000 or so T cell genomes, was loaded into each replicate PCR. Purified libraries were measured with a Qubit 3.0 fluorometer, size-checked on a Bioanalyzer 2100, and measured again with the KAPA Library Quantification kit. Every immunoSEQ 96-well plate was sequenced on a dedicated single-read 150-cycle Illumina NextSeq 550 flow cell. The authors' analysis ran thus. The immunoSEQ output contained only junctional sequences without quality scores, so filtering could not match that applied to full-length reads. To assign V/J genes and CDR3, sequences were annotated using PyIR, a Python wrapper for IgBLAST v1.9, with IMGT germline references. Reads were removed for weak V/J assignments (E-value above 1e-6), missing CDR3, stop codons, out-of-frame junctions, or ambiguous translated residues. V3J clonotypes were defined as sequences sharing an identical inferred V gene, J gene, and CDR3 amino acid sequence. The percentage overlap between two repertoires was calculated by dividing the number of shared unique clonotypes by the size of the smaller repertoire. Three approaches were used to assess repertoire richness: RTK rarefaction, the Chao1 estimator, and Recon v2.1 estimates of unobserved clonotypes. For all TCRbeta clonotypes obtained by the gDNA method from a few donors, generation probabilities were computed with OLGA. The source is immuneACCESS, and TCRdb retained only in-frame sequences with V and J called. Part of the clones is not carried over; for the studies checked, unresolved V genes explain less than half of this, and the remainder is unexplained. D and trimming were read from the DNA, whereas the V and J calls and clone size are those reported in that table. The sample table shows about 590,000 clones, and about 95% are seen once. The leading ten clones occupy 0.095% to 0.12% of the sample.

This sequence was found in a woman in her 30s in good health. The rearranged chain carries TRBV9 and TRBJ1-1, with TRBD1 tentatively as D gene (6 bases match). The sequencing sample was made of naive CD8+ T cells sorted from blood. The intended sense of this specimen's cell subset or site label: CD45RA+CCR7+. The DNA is TGTGCCAGCAGCGGTCGGGACATTGGGTTT. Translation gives CASSGRDIGF.